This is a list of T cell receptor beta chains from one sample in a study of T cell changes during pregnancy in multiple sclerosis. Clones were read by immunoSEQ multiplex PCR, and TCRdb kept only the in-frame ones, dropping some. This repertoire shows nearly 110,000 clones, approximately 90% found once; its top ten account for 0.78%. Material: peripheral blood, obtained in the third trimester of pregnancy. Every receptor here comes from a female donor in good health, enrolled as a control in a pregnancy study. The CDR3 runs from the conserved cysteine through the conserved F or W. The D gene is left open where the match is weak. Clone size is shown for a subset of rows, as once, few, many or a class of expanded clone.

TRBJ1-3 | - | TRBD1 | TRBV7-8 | TGTGCCAGCAGCTTCCCCCACGGGACAGGGGCTGGAAACACCATATATTTT | CASSFPHGTGAGNTIYF
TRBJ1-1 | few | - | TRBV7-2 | TGTGCCAGCAGCCGATGGGGGGGGAACACTGAAGCTTTCTTT | CASSRWGGNTEAFF
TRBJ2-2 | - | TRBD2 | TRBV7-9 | TGTGCCAGCAGCTTAATGGGAGGGACCGGGGAGCTGTTTTTT | CASSLMGGTGELFF
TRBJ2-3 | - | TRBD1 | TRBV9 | TGTGCCAGCAGCGAGGGCCGGGACAGGGAATTCGCAGATACGCAGTATTTT | CASSEGRDREFADTQYF
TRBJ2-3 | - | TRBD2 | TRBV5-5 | TGTGCCAGCAGCTTGGTTGGCGGGGGGGCAGGTGATACGCAGTATTTT | CASSLVGGGAGDTQYF
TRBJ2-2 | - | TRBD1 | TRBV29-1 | TGCAGCGTAATAGGGGACAGGATGGGCCCTCGGGGCGGGGAGCTGTTTTTT | CSVIGDRMGPRGGELFF
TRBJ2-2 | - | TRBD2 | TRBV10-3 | TGTGCCATCAGTGAGTCGCCGGGGGGAACCGGGGAGCTGTTTTTT | CAISESPGGTGELFF
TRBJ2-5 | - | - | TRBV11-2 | TGTGCCAGCAGCTTCCAGGAGGGGTTCCAAGAGACCCAGTACTTC | CASSFQEGFQETQYF
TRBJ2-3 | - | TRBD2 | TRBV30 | TGTGCCTGGAGTGTAAGAATACTAGCGGGGATTACAGATACGCAGTATTTT | CAWSVRILAGITDTQYF
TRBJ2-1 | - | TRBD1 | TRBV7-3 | TGTGCCAGCAGCCTAACCGGGACAGGCTACAATGAGCAGTTCTTC | CASSLTGTGYNEQFF
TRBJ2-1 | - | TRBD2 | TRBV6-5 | TGTGCCAGCAGCCGCCCTAGCGGGGGGGCGAGTGAGCAGTTCTTC | CASSRPSGGASEQFF
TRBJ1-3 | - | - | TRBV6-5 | TGTGCCAGCAGTTACAGTACCGGGGCCATATATTTT | CASSYSTGAIYF
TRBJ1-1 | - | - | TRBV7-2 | TGTGCCAGCAGCTTAAGTTTCGATGCGGGTGAAGCTTTCTTT | CASSLSFDAGEAFF
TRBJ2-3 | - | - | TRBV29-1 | TGCAGCGTTCTTACCCCAGGGGAAAGAACGCAGTATTTT | CSVLTPGERTQYF
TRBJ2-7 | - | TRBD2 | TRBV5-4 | TGTGCCAGCAGCTGGACCTCGAGGGAGGGGAACGAGCAGTACTTC | CASSWTSREGNEQYF
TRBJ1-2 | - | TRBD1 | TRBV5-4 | TGTGCCAGCAGCTCGGACAGGGTTGGTGGCTACACCTTC | CASSSDRVGGYTF
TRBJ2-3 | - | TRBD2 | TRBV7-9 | TGTGCCAGCGTCACGGGAGGGCAGAGGCCAGATACGCAGTATTTT | CASVTGGQRPDTQYF
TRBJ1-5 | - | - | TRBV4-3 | TGCGCCAGCAGCCAAGATCGGGGAAACAATCAGCCCCAGCATTTT | CASSQDRGNNQPQHF
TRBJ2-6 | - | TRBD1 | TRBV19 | TGTGCCAGTAGTATCGGACAGGGAAGAGGGATTAACGTCCTGACTTTC | CASSIGQGRGINVLTF
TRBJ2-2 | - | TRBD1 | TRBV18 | TGTGCCAGCTCACCGCCGGGACAGGAGGACACCGGGGAGCTGTTTTTT | CASSPPGQEDTGELFF
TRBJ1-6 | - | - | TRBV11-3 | TGTGCCAGCAGCCCCGGAGGGTATTCACCCCTCCACTTT | CASSPGGYSPLHF
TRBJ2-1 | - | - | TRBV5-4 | TGTGCCAGCAGCTTAGGGGTCGGCAATGAGCAGTTCTTC | CASSLGVGNEQFF
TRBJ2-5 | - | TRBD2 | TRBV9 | TGTGCCAGCAGCGTACAACGGGGGGAAGAGACCCAGTACTTC | CASSVQRGEETQYF
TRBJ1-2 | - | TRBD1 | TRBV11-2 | TGTGCCAGCACCTCCACGGGACAGGGGACTTATGGCTACACCTTC | CASTSTGQGTYGYTF
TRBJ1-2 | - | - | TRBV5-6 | TGTGCCAGCAGCTTGGTGGGGGGGCGCGGGGGCTACACCTTC | CASSLVGGRGGYTF
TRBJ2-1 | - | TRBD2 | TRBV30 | TGTGCCTGGAGGCAAGGCACTAGCGGGGGGTCGGTGCAGTTCTTC | CAWRQGTSGGSVQFF
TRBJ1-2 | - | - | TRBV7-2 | TGTGCCAGCACCGTCGACTGGTATGGCTACACCTTC | CASTVDWYGYTF
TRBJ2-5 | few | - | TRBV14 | TGTGCCAGCAGCCCGATGCCAGGGAAGACCCAGTACTTC | CASSPMPGKTQYF
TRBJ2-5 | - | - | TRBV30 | TGTGCCTGGAGGGATAATCAGGGAGGCGAGACCCAGTACTTC | CAWRDNQGGETQYF
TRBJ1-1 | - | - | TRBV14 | TGTGCCAGCAGCCGAGTACCCCCGGGAATCACGAACACTGAAGCTTTCTTT | CASSRVPPGITNTEAFF
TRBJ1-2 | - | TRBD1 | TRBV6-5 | TGTGCCAGCAGTCTCCAGGGGGGCTATGGCTACACCTTC | CASSLQGGYGYTF
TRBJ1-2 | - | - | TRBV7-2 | TGTGCCAGCAGTCCGACTGGACTGTCCTTCTATGGCTACACCTTC | CASSPTGLSFYGYTF
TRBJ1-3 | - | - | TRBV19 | TGTGCCAGTAGTATAGGCCGGAGCTCTGGAAACACCATATATTTT | CASSIGRSSGNTIYF
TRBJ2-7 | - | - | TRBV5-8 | TGTGCCAGCAGCTTGGGCAGGGGCGGGTACGAGCAGTACTTC | CASSLGRGGYEQYF
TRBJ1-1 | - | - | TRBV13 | TGTGCCAGCAGCCTGAGGACAGATAATTACCCTGAAGCTTTCTTT | CASSLRTDNYPEAFF
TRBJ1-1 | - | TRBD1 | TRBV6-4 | TGTGCCAGCAGTGACTCGTCAGGACAGGGCTTTGAAGCTTTCTTT | CASSDSSGQGFEAFF
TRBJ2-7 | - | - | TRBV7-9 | TGTGCCAGCAGCCCACCAGGCGTCTTCTCCTACGAGCAGTACTTC | CASSPPGVFSYEQYF
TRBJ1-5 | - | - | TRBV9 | TGTGCCAGCAGCTTAAATGGGGCGAACAATCAGCCCCAGCATTTT | CASSLNGANNQPQHF
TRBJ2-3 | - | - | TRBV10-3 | TGTGCCATCAGTGAGAACGAGGCAGGCACAGATACGCAGTATTTT | CAISENEAGTDTQYF
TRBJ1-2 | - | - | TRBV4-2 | TGTGCCAGCAGCCAAGATCTAGTTACTAACTATGGCTACACCTTC | CASSQDLVTNYGYTF
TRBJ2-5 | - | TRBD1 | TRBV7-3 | TGTGCCAGCAGCTTAACAGGGGACAGGGTAGAGACCCAGTACTTC | CASSLTGDRVETQYF
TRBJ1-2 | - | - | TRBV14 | TGTGCCAGCAGCCAAACGAGAGGTCAGGGCGGCTACACCTTC | CASSQTRGQGGYTF
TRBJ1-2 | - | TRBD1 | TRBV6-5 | TGTGCCAGCAGTTTTACAGGGGGGGCGGACTATGGCTACACCTTC | CASSFTGGADYGYTF
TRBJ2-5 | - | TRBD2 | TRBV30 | TGTGCCTGGAGTGTAGGGCGGGGGCAAGAGACCCAGTACTTC | CAWSVGRGQETQYF
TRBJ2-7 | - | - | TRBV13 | TGTGCCAGCAGCTTAGGTAAGAGCGAGCAGTACTTC | CASSLGKSEQYF